This TCR beta chain emerged from a study of blood T cell repertoires in COVID-19. As for the study in general: Specimens from acute and convalescent COVID-19 originated in the United States, Italy and Spain.

Trimming removed 8 bases at V and 0 bases at J, with 11 bases between. The length of the CDR3 is 14 residues. Germline CDR1 MNHEY, CDR2 SVGAGI. TCRdb's table, derived via immunoSEQ multiplex PCR, lists solely in-frame clones and lacks some. The table includes under 250,000 clones, roughly four fifths detected once. The chain is built from TRBV6-5 and TRBJ1-5; no firm D call. The sequencing sample was made of peripheral blood. The sequence came from a woman under 30 with acute or convalescent COVID-19. The CDR3 sequence is CASLERNSNQPQHF. CDR3 sequence (DNA): TGTGCCAGCCTAGAGCGGAATAGCAATCAGCCCCAGCATTTT.